The T cell receptor (beta chain) described here comes from a study of blood T cell repertoires in COVID-19 (dated by TCRdb to 2018 to 2021). Notes on the research overall: Samples from collaborators originated in the United States, Italy and Spain and spanned both the acute and convalescent phases of COVID-19. A de-identified subject ID, COVID-19 status, age in years and sex were almost always included in the sample metadata. A freely available public database, intended as a resource for researchers studying the immune response to SARS-CoV-2, is where the repertoires were released. The prospective study material was composed of cDNA or gDNA derived from T cells, B-cell-depleted T cells, or PBMCs. Subjects who had been exposed to COVID-19, were actively infected with it, or had recovered from it provided the deeply sampled blood TCRbeta repertoires that made up the dataset. Samples were obtained from the ongoing ImmuneRACE study (first 160 participants) and from roughly 1,300 subjects provided by 6 global collaborators. HLA class I and class II types, where available, came from metadata supplied by the sample provider rather than from assay-based typing. The full study reports these points: The amount of clinical and demographic metadata varied by source and participant and was provided uncurated.

Inclusive of the bounding cysteine and phenylalanine, the CDR3 is 15 residues long. Only the CDR3 portion is preserved as DNA: 45 bases, with reading frame beginning at the first base. In the germline V gene, CDR1 corresponds to SGHNT and CDR2 to YENEEA. The V end loses 2 bases and the J end loses 5 bases, and a stretch of 12 bases separates them. TCRbeta CDR3 regions were amplified from genomic DNA using the immunoSEQ Assay, a bias-controlled multiplex PCR. In the authors' own workflow: The number of nucleated cells in each sample was estimated from the amplification of reference gene primers within the assay. To quantify the absolute abundance of each unique TCRbeta CDR3 rearrangement, sequence reads were collapsed and filtered. For each sample, productive Simpson clonality was calculated as the square root of Simpson's diversity index across productive rearrangements. As stored in TCRdb, this immuneACCESS dataset retains in-frame rearrangements with V and J assigned. A fraction of the clones does not appear; measured against another copy, unresolved V genes explain less than half of the discrepancy, and the remainder lacks a known reason. V, J and clone size derive from that table, while D and trimming were established from the DNA sequence. A total of under 450,000 clones appear in this sample, around nine tenths of them only once. Jointly, the top ten make up under 8.5% of the sample.

For this clone: Its antigen is unknown. No much larger clone exists at a distance of one base, and base qualities are not known.

At one collaborating source in Seattle, patients were enrolled during active infection and were followed longitudinally through the course of disease. Collaborating institutions collected whole blood in K2EDTA tubes following their own protocols. For TCRbeta analysis, collaborators shipped samples as frozen whole blood, isolated PBMCs, or DNA extracted from either of those sample types. The specimen sequenced was peripheral blood. This TCR derives from a woman aged 55-70 years with COVID-19, enrolled during active disease. The rearranged segments are TRBV11-3 and TRBJ1-4, with the D gene not confidently named. The DNA sequence is given as TGTGCCAGCAGCTTAAGGGCGGGGTCCAATGAAAAACTGTTTTTT. Its protein reads: CASSLRAGSNEKLFF.